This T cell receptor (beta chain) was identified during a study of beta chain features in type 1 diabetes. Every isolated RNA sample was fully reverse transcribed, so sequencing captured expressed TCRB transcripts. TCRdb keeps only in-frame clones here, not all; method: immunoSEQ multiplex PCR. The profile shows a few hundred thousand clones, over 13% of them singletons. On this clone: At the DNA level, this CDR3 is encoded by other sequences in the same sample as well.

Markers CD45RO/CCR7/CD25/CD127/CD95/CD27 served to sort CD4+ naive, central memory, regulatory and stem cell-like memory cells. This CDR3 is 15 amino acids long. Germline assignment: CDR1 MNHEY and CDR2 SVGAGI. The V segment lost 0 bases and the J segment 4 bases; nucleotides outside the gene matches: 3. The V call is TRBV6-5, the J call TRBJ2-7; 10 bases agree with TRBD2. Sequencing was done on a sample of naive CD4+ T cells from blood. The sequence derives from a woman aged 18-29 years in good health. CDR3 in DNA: TGTGCCAGCAGTTACTCCTCTAGCGGGAGTTACGAGCAGTACTTC. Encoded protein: CASSYSSSGSYEQYF.